This T cell receptor beta chain was sequenced for a study of regulatory T cells in long-lasting Graves disease. V dropped 2 bases and J dropped 12 bases, with 5 bases sitting between them. Germline CDR1 MDHEN, CDR2 SYDVKM. The CDR3 has 11 amino acids. Combining iRepertoire HTBI primers with Arm-PCR of CDR3 regions, the authors built TCR beta libraries. TCRdb redid the calling of the multiplex PCR reads with MiXCR, one entry per CDR3 protein. The top ten clones hold about 20% of a sample with over 300,000 distinct CDR3 sequences, 15% of them seen once. Regarding time point: newly diagnosed GD, antithyroid drugs for less than 3 months. PBMCs provided the RNA from which the TCR library was made.

The V and J genes are TRBV28 and TRBJ1-6, with a possible D match to TRBD1 (5 bases). This specimen consisted of peripheral blood mononuclear cells (PBMCs), obtained at new diagnosis, from a patient treated with antithyroid drugs. The clonotype originates from a female donor with Graves disease. CDR3 region: CASSLGGPLHF. The CDR3 DNA follows: TGTGCCAGCAGTTTAGGGGGACCCCTCCACTTT.